This TCR beta chain stems from a study of blood T cell repertoires in COVID-19. As for the study in general: Sample material is recorded as cDNA or gDNA derived from T cells, B-cell-depleted T cells, or PBMCs.

The CDR3 covers 17 residues. Germline V gene lookup returns CDR1 MGHRA and CDR2 YSYEKL. Germline trimming cut 5 bases from V and 5 bases from J; bases unmatched to any gene: 17. Authors' analysis steps: From reference gene primer amplification, estimates of nucleated cell counts were derived. Some clones are missing from TCRdb's copy, which holds only in-frame ones; the method was immunoSEQ multiplex PCR. V, J and clone size derive from that table, while D and trimming were established from the DNA sequence. Of a few hundred thousand clones listed, 85% to 90% are singletons. Material: peripheral blood. This chain links TRBV4-1 with TRBJ2-7; 8 nucleotides match TRBD2. The sequence came from a woman between 35 and 50 years old with acute or convalescent COVID-19. CDR3 DNA sequence: TGCGCCAGCAGCGTTCTGTATAGCGGGGCGGCTGGGAACGAGCAGTACGTC. Its protein is CASSVLYSGAAGNEQYV.